This TCR beta chain came from a study of PD-1 blockade in classical Hodgkin lymphoma (dated by TCRdb to the early 2020s). Turning to the overall study: Nivolumab dosing was 3 mg/kg intravenously every 2 weeks, continuing until either disease progression or unacceptable toxicity. The study used CyTOF and TCR beta sequencing to define a peripheral blood immune signature of response to PD-1 blockade in classical Hodgkin lymphoma. Overall study outcomes, separate from this receptor: By C4D1, a significant rise was seen in CD4+ TCR diversity but not in CD8+ TCR diversity (p=0.0027 vs p=0.16), and the rise was most apparent among complete responders (p=0.02). Baseline TCR diversity was reported to be lower in newly diagnosed patients than in healthy donors and to be lower still in relapsed/refractory patients. Patients starting nivolumab less than 1 year after ASCT had lower diversity and were excluded from later analyses to avoid confounding by immune reconstitution. Among trial patients, those achieving complete response had baseline diversity similar to that of newly diagnosed patients, while diversity was significantly lower in partial responders and progressors. The study was limited to a single clinical trial cohort, and causes of repertoire differences, possibly disease activity or prior therapy, remained undefined.

Taken with the paper, the label for time point translates to: cycle 4 day 1 (C4D1), after less than seven weeks of nivolumab. All trial patients had relapsed after autologous stem cell transplantation, with cohorts A, B and C differing in prior brentuximab vedotin exposure. The trial cohort included 55 to 65 patients with relapsed/refractory classical Hodgkin lymphoma, and each patient had a best overall response of complete response, partial response or progressive disease. In the multi-cohort phase II CheckMate 205 trial, trial patients received single-agent nivolumab. Best overall response was determined by an independent review committee according to the 2007 International Working Group response criteria. PBMCs from the trial were collected at three points: immediately before nivolumab initiation (C1D1), and during therapy at cycle 2 day 1 and cycle 4 day 1. Peripheral blood was collected in 8 mL Vacutainer Cell Preparation Tubes, from which PBMCs were isolated by centrifugation and then cryopreserved.

Genomic DNA was isolated using the Qiagen DNeasy kit from unsorted PBMCs as well as from negatively selected CD4+ and CD8+ fractions. Using primers that anneal to V and J segments, immunoSEQ multiplex PCR amplified the TCR beta CDR3 regions. A synthetic immune receptor repertoire was used to minimize amplification bias, and remaining bias was computationally removed after sequencing. The paper's processing steps were these. Repertoire diversity was quantified as the Shannon entropy index using custom Python scripts. Unsorted, CD4+ and CD8+ repertoires were examined separately, except in combined analyses, for which CD4+ and CD8+ sequences were merged in silico. A clone was considered expanded if an increase in frequency of at least 2-fold after treatment relative to C1D1 was found, and a pseudocount of 0.5 was applied to clones undetected at baseline. Clones with 0 or 1 copy at C1D1 were defined as singleton clones, while clones with 2 or more copies were defined as non-singleton clones. Clones expanded in unsorted samples were labelled as CD4+, CD8+ or unknown by matching protein sequences in sorted samples from the same patient. Diversity changes from C1D1 to C4D1 were tested in paired samples using Wilcoxon tests. As stored in TCRdb, this immuneACCESS dataset retains in-frame rearrangements with V and J assigned. A fraction of the clones does not appear; measured against another copy, unresolved V genes explain less than half of the discrepancy, and the remainder lacks a known reason. Clone size and the V and J calls come from that table; the DNA yielded D and trimming. For this sample there are roughly 21,000 clones; approximately 85% appear just once. The ten largest clones represent about an eighth of the sample.

Taken from cysteine to phenylalanine, the CDR3 has 15 residues. Only the CDR3 DNA is retained, 45 bases long and in frame from the first base. V and J are trimmed by 7 bases and 9 bases, and the gene matches miss 14 bases of the junction. Looking up the germline V gene (reference sequence) yields CDR1 SEHNR and CDR2 FQNEAQ. About this clone itself: There is no known antigen for this receptor. The sample holds no much larger clone one base away, and base qualities are not on file.

The receptor was isolated from a human donor with classical Hodgkin lymphoma. The rearrangement combines TRBV7-9 with TRBJ2-1; 8 bases in between match TRBD2. The material sequenced was peripheral blood mononuclear cells (PBMCs), taken before the fourth cycle of nivolumab. The nucleotide sequence is given as TGTGCCAGCACCGGCGGGACTAGGTATATCTCTGAGCAGTTCTTC. It translates as CASTGGTRYISEQFF.